The 14 T cell receptor beta chains presented below share a single source sample, sequenced in a study of blood T cell repertoires in COVID-19. This table comes from immunoSEQ multiplex PCR, and its TCRdb copy is limited to in-frame clones, with some not included. In the table there are 84,000 or so clones, roughly four fifths of which are singletons. The sequencing input was peripheral blood. The receptors shown here come from a human donor in a cohort sampled during active COVID-19.

The chain employs TRBV2 and TRBJ1-2; D is undetermined. The V end lost 4 bases, the J end lost 5 bases, and 11 bases lay between the germline ends. The CDR3 runs to 13 residues. Looked up from germline, CDR1 is SNHLY and CDR2 is FYNNEI. CDR3 in DNA: TGTGCCAGCAGTGCAGGCGTCCGGTATGGCTACACCTTC. It is translated as CASSAGVRYGYTF.

A note on this clone: Other DNA sequences in this specimen translate into the identical CDR3. This chain links TRBV4-2 with TRBJ2-5; 9 nucleotides align to TRBD2. J was trimmed by 5 bases and V by 0 bases; bases with no gene match: 10. From germline, CDR1 is LGHNA and CDR2 YNFKEQ. The CDR3 totals 17 residues. CDR3 in amino acids: CASSQELSGGRGETQYF. CDR3 coding DNA: TGTGCCAGCAGCCAAGAGTTAAGCGGGGGGCGGGGGGAGACCCAGTACTTC.

The CDR3 here is CASSPGQGGRNTIYF. CDR3 nucleotides: TGTGCCAGCAGTCCCGGACAGGGTGGTAGGAACACCATATATTTT. This rearrangement joins TRBV7-9 to TRBJ1-3, with 8 bases identical to TRBD1. The junction had 11 bases not matched to a gene; V was cut back by 6 bases and J by 7 bases. CDR1 is SEHNR and CDR2 is FQNEAQ in the germline V gene (reference sequence). The CDR3 sequence is 15 residues long.

J is TRBJ2-2 and V is TRBV4-1; D call uncertain. Between the trimmed V and J ends, which lost 1 base and 2 bases, there was a span of 5 bases. Germline V CDR1 and CDR2: MGHRA, YSYEKL. The CDR3 has 14 amino acids. The CDR3 reads CASSQVLNTGELFF. CDR3 coding DNA: TGCGCCAGCAGCCAAGTTCTCAACACCGGGGAGCTGTTTTTT.

This chain's CDR3 is CASSLVPGTTYEQYF. Here the CDR3 DNA reads TGCGCCAGCAGCTTGGTGCCGGGGACAACCTACGAGCAGTACTTC. V usage is TRBV5-1 and J usage is TRBJ2-7; possible D gene TRBD1, 6 bases. V lost 0 bases, J lost 2 bases, and 12 bases lay in between. Germline CDR1 is SGHRS and CDR2 is YFSETQ. There are 15 residues in the CDR3. Complete variable domain (other parts from reference TRBV5-1 and TRBJ2-7): KAGVTQTPRYLIKTRGQQVTLSCSPISGHRSVSWYQQTPGQGLQFLFEYFSETQRNKGNFPGRFSGRQFSNSRSEMNVSTLELGDSALYLCASSLVPGTTYEQYFGPGTRLTVT.

The rearrangement joins TRBV5-1 to TRBJ2-7; TRBD2 is a possible D gene (5 bases). CDR1 and CDR2 (germline): SGHRS, YFSETQ. This CDR3 comprises 14 residues. V gave up 2 bases and J gave up 2 bases, with 11 bases separating them. CDR3 DNA: TGCGCCAGCAGCTTCGAGGGTGAGACCTACGAGCAGTACTTC. Translated, it gives CASSFEGETYEQYF.

This clone was seen more than once but under ten times. The chain couples TRBV11-2 to TRBJ2-7, with TRBD1 matching 9 bases. Germline V gene sequence: CDR1 SGHAT, CDR2 FQNNGV. V lost 2 bases and J lost 11; bases outside the gene matches: 16. The length of the CDR3 is 16 residues. The CDR3 here is CASSLMSGTGQGEKYF. CDR3 sequence (DNA): TGTGCCAGCAGCTTAATGTCGGGGACAGGGCAAGGTGAGAAGTACTTC.

J is TRBJ2-7 and V is TRBV5-6, with D hard to call. V was cut by 4 bases and J by 6 bases, with 11 bases left in between. The length of the CDR3 is 12 residues. Germline loops: CDR1 SGHDT, CDR2 YYEEEE. The CDR3 here is CASSRYSTEQYF. CDR3 coding DNA: TGTGCCAGCAGCCGATACAGCACCGAGCAGTACTTC.

This rearrangement joins TRBV9 to TRBJ1-1; 7 nucleotides agree with TRBD1. The CDR3 has 12 residues. V was pared by 3 bases and J by 8 bases, with 4 bases of the junction left unmatched. Germline V lookup: CDR1 SGDLS, CDR2 YYNGEE. CDR3 sequence reads: CASSGLQGEAFF. The CDR3 nucleotides read TGTGCCAGCAGCGGATTACAGGGGGAAGCTTTCTTT.

The sample holds one count of this clone. The rearrangement links TRBV5-1 to TRBJ1-5; a weak D match, TRBD1 (5 bases). Between the trimmed V and J ends, which lost 5 bases and 3 bases, there was a span of 15 bases. Germline-derived CDR1 and CDR2 are SGHRS and YFSETQ. The CDR3 length is 15 residues. Written as DNA, the CDR3 is TGCGCCAGCAGTGTGGCCGGGGACTACAATCAGCCCCAGCATTTT. It translates to CASSVAGDYNQPQHF.

The chain combines TRBV6-2 or TRBV6-3 with TRBJ1-2; no clear D gene. Germline values: CDR1 MNHEY, CDR2 SVGEGT. Trimming cost V 4 bases and J 6 bases, with 9 bases left between them. CDR3 length: 12 residues. CDR3 coding DNA: TGTGCCAGCAGTTCCCGCCGGGATGGCTACACCTTC. It specifies CASSSRRDGYTF.

This clone occurred a few times. The chain is built from TRBV27 and TRBJ2-1; tentative D call: TRBD2 (6 bases). The CDR3 totals 14 residues. The germline V gene has CDR1 MNHEY and CDR2 SMNVEV (reference sequence). Trimming shortened V by 4 bases and J by 7 bases, and 14 bases separated the two germline ends. CDR3 bases: TGTGCCAGCAGTTGGAGGGCTGTAACAAATGAGCAGTTCTTC. Translated: CASSWRAVTNEQFF.

The chain recombines TRBV7-9 with TRBJ2-7, with TRBD2 as a possible D gene (6 bases). Germline values: CDR1 SEHNR, CDR2 FQNEAQ (reference sequence). Between the trimmed V and J ends, which lost 4 bases and 4 bases, there was a span of 23 bases. The CDR3 totals 17 residues. CDR3 in DNA: TGTGCCAGCAGCTCAATGGACCTAGCGCAGGGACCTTACGAGCAGTACTTC. This gives the protein CASSSMDLAQGPYEQYF.

The rearrangement links TRBV5-4 to TRBJ2-5; 9 bases agree with TRBD2. Trimming took 5 bases from V and 5 from J; bases not matched to a gene: 7. Germline values: CDR1 SGHNT, CDR2 YYREEE (reference sequence). This CDR3 region has 14 residues. CDR3 DNA sequence: TGTGCCAGCAGTGGCGGGGGGGCCATGGAGACCCAGTACTTC. It encodes CASSGGGAMETQYF.